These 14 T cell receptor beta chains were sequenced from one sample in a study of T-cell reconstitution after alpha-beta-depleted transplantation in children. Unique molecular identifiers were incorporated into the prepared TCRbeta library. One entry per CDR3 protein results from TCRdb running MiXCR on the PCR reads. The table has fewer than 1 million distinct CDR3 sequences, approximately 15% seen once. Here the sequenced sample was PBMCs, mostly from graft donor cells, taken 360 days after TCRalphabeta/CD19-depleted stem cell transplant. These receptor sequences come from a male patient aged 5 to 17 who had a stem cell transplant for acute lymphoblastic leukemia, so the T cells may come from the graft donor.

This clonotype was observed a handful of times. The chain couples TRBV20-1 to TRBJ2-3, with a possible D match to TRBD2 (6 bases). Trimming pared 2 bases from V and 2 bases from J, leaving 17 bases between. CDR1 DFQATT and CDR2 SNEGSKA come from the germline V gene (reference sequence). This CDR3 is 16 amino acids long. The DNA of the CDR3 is TGCAGTGCTAGACCGAGCGGGCGTCCACTCACAGATACGCAGTATTTT. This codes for CSARPSGRPLTDTQYF.

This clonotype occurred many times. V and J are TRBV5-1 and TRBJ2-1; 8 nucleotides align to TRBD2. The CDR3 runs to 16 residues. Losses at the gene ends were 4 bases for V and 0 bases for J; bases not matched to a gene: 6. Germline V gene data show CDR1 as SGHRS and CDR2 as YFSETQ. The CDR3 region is CASSTYSGDSYNEQFF. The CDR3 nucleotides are TGCGCCAGCAGCACCTATAGCGGGGACTCCTACAATGAGCAGTTCTTC.

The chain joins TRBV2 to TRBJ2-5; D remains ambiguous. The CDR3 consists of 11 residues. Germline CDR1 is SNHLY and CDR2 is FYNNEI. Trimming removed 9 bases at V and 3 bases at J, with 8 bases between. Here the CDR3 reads CARRREETQYF. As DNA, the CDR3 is TGTGCCAGAAGAAGGGAAGAGACCCAGTACTTC.

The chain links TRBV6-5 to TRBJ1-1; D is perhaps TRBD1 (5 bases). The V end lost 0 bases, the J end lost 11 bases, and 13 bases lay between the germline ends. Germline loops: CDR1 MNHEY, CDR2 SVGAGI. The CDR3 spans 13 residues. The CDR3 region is CASSYSGRLGAFF. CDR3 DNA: TGTGCCAGCAGTTACTCGGGACGGCTGGGGGCTTTCTTT.

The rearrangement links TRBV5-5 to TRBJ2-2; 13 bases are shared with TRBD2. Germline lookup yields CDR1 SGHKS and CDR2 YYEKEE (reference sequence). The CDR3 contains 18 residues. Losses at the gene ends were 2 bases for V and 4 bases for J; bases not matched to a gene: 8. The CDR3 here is CASSFPGLAGVITGELFF. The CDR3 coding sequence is TGTGCCAGCAGCTTTCCCGGACTAGCGGGAGTGATCACCGGGGAGCTGTTTTTT.

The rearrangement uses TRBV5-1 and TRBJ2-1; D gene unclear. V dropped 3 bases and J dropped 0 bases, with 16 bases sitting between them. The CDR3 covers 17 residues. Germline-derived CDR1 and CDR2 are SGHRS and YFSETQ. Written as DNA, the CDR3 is TGCGCCAGCAGCTACGGGCCTCTCTCGAACTCCTACAATGAGCAGTTCTTC. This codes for CASSYGPLSNSYNEQFF.

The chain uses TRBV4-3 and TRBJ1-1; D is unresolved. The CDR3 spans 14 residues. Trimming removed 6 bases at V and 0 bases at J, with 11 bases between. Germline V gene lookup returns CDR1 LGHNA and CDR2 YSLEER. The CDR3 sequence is CASREEPLNTEAFF. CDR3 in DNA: TGCGCCAGCAGGGAGGAGCCCCTGAACACTGAAGCTTTCTTT.

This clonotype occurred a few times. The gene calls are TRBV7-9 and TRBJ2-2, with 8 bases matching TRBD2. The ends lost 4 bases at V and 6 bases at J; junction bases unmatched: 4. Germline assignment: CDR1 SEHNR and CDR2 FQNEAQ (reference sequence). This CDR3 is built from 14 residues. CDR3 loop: CASSSTGLAGELFF. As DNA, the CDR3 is TGTGCCAGCAGCTCGACGGGACTAGCCGGGGAGCTGTTTTTT.

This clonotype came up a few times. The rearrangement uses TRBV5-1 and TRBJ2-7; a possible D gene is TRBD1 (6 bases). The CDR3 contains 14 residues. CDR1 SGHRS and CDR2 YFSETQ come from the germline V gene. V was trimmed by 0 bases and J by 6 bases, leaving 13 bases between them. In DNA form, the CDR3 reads TGCGCCAGCAGCTTGGCTACAGGGAGTCGCGAGCAGTACTTC. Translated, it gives CASSLATGSREQYF.

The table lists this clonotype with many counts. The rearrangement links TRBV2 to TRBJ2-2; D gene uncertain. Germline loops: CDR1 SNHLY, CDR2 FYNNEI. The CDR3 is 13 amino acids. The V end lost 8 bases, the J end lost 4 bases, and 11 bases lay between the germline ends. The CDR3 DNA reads TGTGCCAGCTTACGAGGTAGCACCGGGGAGCTGTTTTTT. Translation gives CASLRGSTGELFF. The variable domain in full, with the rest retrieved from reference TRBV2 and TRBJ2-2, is EPEVTQTPSHQVTQMGQEVILRCVPISNHLYFYWYRQILGQKVEFLVSFYNNEISEKSEIFDDQFSVERPDGSNFTLKIRSTKLEDSAMYFCASLRGSTGELFFGEGSRLTVL.

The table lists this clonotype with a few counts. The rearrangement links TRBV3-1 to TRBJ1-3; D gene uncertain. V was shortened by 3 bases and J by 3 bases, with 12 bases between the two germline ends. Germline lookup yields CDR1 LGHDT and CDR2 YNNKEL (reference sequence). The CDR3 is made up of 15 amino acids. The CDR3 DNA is TGTGCCAGCAGCCACTGCACGGGGTGTGGAAACACCATATATTTT. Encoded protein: CASSHCTGCGNTIYF.

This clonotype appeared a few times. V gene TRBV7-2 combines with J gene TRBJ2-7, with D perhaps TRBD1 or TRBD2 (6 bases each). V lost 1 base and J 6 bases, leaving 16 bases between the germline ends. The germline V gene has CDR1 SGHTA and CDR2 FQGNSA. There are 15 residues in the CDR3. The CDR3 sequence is CASSLVPGARGEQYF. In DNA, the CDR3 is TGTGCCAGCAGCTTAGTGCCAGGGGCGCGGGGCGAGCAGTACTTC.

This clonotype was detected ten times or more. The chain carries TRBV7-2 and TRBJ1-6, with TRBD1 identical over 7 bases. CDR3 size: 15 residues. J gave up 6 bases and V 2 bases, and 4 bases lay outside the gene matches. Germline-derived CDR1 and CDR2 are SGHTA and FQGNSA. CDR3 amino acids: CASSLMAGGNSPLHF. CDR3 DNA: TGTGCCAGCAGCTTAATGGCAGGGGGTAATTCACCCCTCCACTTT. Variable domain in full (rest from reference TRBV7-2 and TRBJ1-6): GAGVSQSPSNKVTEKGKDVELRCDPISGHTALYWYRQSLGQGLEFLIYFQGNSAPDKSGLPSDRFSAERTGGSVSTLTIQRTQQEDSAVYLCASSLMAGGNSPLHFGNGTRLTVT.

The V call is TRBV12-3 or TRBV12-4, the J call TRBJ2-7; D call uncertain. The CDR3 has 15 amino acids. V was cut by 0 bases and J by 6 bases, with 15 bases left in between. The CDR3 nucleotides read TGTGCCAGCAGTTTAGCGTGGTCTTTCGGCCGCGAGCAGTACTTC. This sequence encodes CASSLAWSFGREQYF.